The text below deals with one T cell receptor beta chain. This sample is part of a study of blood T cell repertoires in COVID-19. Sequencing used immunoSEQ multiplex PCR; TCRdb keeps in-frame clones, though not all of them. The sample lists about 240,000 clones; around 89% were seen once. Resolution of symptoms, clearance, or two negative PCRs was present in recovered Cohort 3 donors. V dropped 2 bases and J dropped 0; count of bases not matched to a gene: 4. The CDR3 is 18 amino acids. Germline CDR1 reads SGDLS; CDR2 reads YYNGEE. The receptor was derived from a woman aged 25 to 39 who had recovered from COVID-19. Sequencing input: PBMCs or T cells enriched from blood (not recorded which). V gene TRBV9 combines with J gene TRBJ2-1, with 14 positions matching TRBD2. The CDR3 region has the DNA TGTGCCAGCAGCGTCCGACTAGCGGGAGGGAGCTCCTACAATGAGCAGTTCTTC. Translated, it gives CASSVRLAGGSSYNEQFF.